These 29 T cell receptor beta chains came from one sample sequenced in a study of blood T cells in healthy people across ages. Together with a sample-barcoded 5' primer, a J-beta primer mix was included in a second PCR lasting roughly 6 to 12 cycles. TCRdb reprocessed the 5' RACE reads with MiXCR, giving one entry per CDR3 protein. The sample yields around 1,600,000 distinct CDR3 sequences, less than 45% seen once. The sample comprised blood. The source of these receptors is a young woman in good health.

This clonotype was found a few times. The gene calls are TRBV9 and TRBJ1-2; 10 nucleotides line up with TRBD1. The CDR3 has 16 residues. From germline, CDR1 is SGDLS and CDR2 YYNGEE. Germline trimming cut 0 bases from V and 2 bases from J; bases unmatched to any gene: 4. Here the CDR3 DNA reads TGTGCCAGCAGCGTAGGTTCGGGACAGGGGAACTATGGCTACACCTTC. Its translation is CASSVGSGQGNYGYTF.

This clonotype occurred a few times. The V gene is TRBV12-3 or TRBV12-4, the J gene TRBJ2-1; D is undetermined. V dropped 5 bases and J dropped 3 bases, with 20 bases sitting between them. The CDR3 has 17 residues. CDR3 loop: CASSPPLFAGIYNEQFF. DNA of the CDR3: TGTGCCAGCAGTCCCCCTTTATTTGCCGGAATCTACAATGAGCAGTTCTTC.

This chain joins TRBV29-1 and TRBJ2-3; D unclear. Germline-derived CDR1 and CDR2 are SQVTM and ANQGSEA. Trimming removed 7 bases at V and 4 bases at J, with 12 bases between. This CDR3 region has 12 residues. CDR3 protein: CSGRSSPDTQYF. The CDR3 DNA follows: TGCAGCGGACGAAGTAGCCCAGATACGCAGTATTTT.

The chain employs TRBV4-1 and TRBJ2-5; 8 bases are shared with TRBD1. The CDR3 runs to 13 residues. V trimming: 4 bases; J trimming: 11 bases; junction bases outside the gene matches: 9. Per the germline V gene, CDR1 is MGHRA and CDR2 is YSYEKL. The CDR3 DNA is TGCGCCAGCAGCCGGACAGGGATGAATGAGCAGTACTTC. Encoded protein: CASSRTGMNEQYF.

This chain joins TRBV20-1 and TRBJ2-7; D is unclear. The J call is doubtful: the DNA matches TRBJ2-5 better. The CDR3 is 11 amino acids. Germline values: CDR1 DFQATT, CDR2 SNEGSKA (reference sequence). The CDR3 DNA sequence: TGCAGTGCTAGGTTTATCGAGACCCAGTACTTC. This sequence encodes CSARFIETQYF.

The chain has TRBV20-1 and TRBJ1-2; a weak D match, TRBD1 (5 bases). Trimming shortened V by 3 bases and J by 9 bases, and 11 bases separated the two germline ends. This CDR3 has 11 residues. Germline V lookup: CDR1 DFQATT, CDR2 SNEGSKA (reference sequence). CDR3 protein: CSASQQDSYTF. CDR3 nucleotide sequence: TGCAGTGCTAGTCAGCAGGACAGCTACACCTTC.

This clonotype was seen once. This CDR3 reads CASSLVGPTNTEAFF. DNA of the CDR3: TGCGCCAGCAGCTTAGTGGGGCCCACCAACACTGAAGCTTTCTTT. The V call is TRBV5-1, the J call TRBJ1-1; tentatively, D is TRBD1 (5 bases). V was shortened by 2 bases and J by 2 bases, with 13 bases between the two germline ends. CDR3 size: 15 residues. Germline V lookup: CDR1 SGHRS, CDR2 YFSETQ.

This rearrangement joins TRBV20-1 to TRBJ1-1; 8 bases are shared with TRBD1. Per germline, CDR1 DFQATT and CDR2 SNEGSKA (reference sequence). V lost 1 base to trimming and J lost 1 base; unmatched junction nucleotides: 5. The CDR3 length is 15 residues. The CDR3 coding sequence is TGCAGTGCTAGAGCCAGACAGGGGAGGAACACTGAAGCTTTCTTT. Translated, it gives CSARARQGRNTEAFF.

The chain is built from TRBV4-1 and TRBJ2-7; 8 nucleotides agree with TRBD2. Per germline, CDR1 MGHRA and CDR2 YSYEKL. This CDR3 is built from 16 residues. V lost 0 bases to trimming and J lost 7 bases; unmatched junction nucleotides: 11. The CDR3 here is CASSQERGGPHNEQYF. The CDR3 region has the DNA TGCGCCAGCAGCCAAGAACGGGGGGGGCCCCACAATGAGCAGTACTTC.

The gene calls are TRBV18 and TRBJ2-5, with D unresolved. The CDR3 runs 13 residues. V was cut by 3 bases and J by 5 bases, with 10 bases left in between. Germline V gives CDR1 KGHSH, CDR2 LQKENI. CDR3 loop: CASSPPPPETQYF. The CDR3 DNA reads as TGTGCCAGCTCACCTCCCCCACCGGAGACCCAGTACTTC. Variable domain in full (rest from reference TRBV18 and TRBJ2-5): NAGVMQNPRHLVRRRGQEARLRCSPMKGHSHVYWYRQLPEEGLKFMVYLQKENIIDESGMPKERFSAEFPKEGPSILRIQQVVRGDSAAYFCASSPPPPETQYFGPGTRLLVL.

Only a few counts were recorded for this clonotype. The CDR3 reads CASSLKAGGRGADTQYF. As DNA, the CDR3 is TGTGCCAGCAGCCTCAAAGCGGGGGGGCGCGGCGCAGATACGCAGTATTTT. V gene TRBV9 combines with J gene TRBJ2-3; 10 bases are a match to TRBD2. The CDR3 length is 17 residues. V lost 4 bases and J lost 4; bases outside the gene matches: 12. Germline V gene data show CDR1 as SGDLS and CDR2 as YYNGEE.

DNA of the CDR3: TGTGCCAGCAGACCTAGACTGGGCTCCTACGAGCAGTACTTC. Translated: CASRPRLGSYEQYF. The chain uses TRBV3-1 and TRBJ2-7; D not certain. Trimming removed 6 bases from V and 0 bases from J, with 12 bases in between. Germline loops: CDR1 LGHDT, CDR2 YNNKEL (reference sequence). This CDR3 is built from 14 residues.

The count of this clonotype is one. V and J are TRBV7-2 and TRBJ2-7; no clear D. Germline V gene lookup returns CDR1 SGHTA and CDR2 FQGNSA. The V and J ends lost 2 bases and 7 bases respectively, with 18 bases between them. This CDR3 has 15 residues. CDR3 protein: CASSLTSEKHNEQYF. In DNA form, the CDR3 reads TGTGCCAGCAGCTTAACGTCAGAGAAACACAATGAGCAGTACTTC.

A few counts support this clonotype. The chain joins TRBV4-3 to TRBJ1-1, with D hard to call. The germline V gene has CDR1 LGHNA and CDR2 YSLEER. The CDR3 has 15 residues. V dropped 1 base and J dropped 6 bases, with 15 bases sitting between them. The CDR3 nucleotides read TGCGCCAGCAGCCAAGCGGTTGGGGTTAGGGCTGAAGCTTTCTTT. Amino acids: CASSQAVGVRAEAFF.

This chain joins TRBV20-1 and TRBJ1-1, with unresolved D. V dropped 1 base and J dropped 4 bases, with 19 bases sitting between them. The germline V gene encodes CDR1 DFQATT and CDR2 SNEGSKA (reference sequence). The CDR3 has 16 residues. The CDR3, as DNA: TGCAGTGCTAGAGGTTTGTTGGGCCATATCGGCACTGAAGCTTTCTTT. This translates into CSARGLLGHIGTEAFF.

CDR3 bases: TGTGCCAGCAGTGATGCAGGGAAAGAAAAACTGTTTTTT. Encoded protein: CASSDAGKEKLFF. This chain joins TRBV2 and TRBJ1-4, with TRBD1 as a possible D gene (5 bases). Trimming removed 3 bases from V and 8 bases from J, with 10 bases in between. Germline loops: CDR1 SNHLY, CDR2 FYNNEI. The length of the CDR3 is 13 residues.

V usage is TRBV9 and J usage is TRBJ2-3; 9 bases match TRBD2. Germline trimming cut 0 bases from V and 0 bases from J; bases unmatched to any gene: 8. The CDR3 is 18 residues long. Per germline, CDR1 SGDLS and CDR2 YYNGEE. CDR3 region: CASSVERGTSLSTDTQYF. In nucleotides, the CDR3 is TGTGCCAGCAGCGTAGAAAGGGGGACTAGCCTTAGCACAGATACGCAGTATTTT.

This clonotype was seen a handful of times. J is TRBJ1-6 and V is TRBV20-1, with 8 bases that match TRBD1. J gave up 5 bases and V 1 base, and 4 bases lay outside the gene matches. This CDR3 has 15 amino acids. Germline CDR1 is DFQATT and CDR2 is SNEGSKA (reference sequence). The CDR3 sequence: CSARVWTGNNSPLHF. CDR3 in DNA: TGCAGTGCTAGAGTATGGACAGGGAATAATTCACCCCTCCACTTT.

This clonotype occurred a few times. V is TRBV10-3 and J is TRBJ2-1, with 7 bases lining up with TRBD1. CDR1 is ENHRY, CDR2 SYGVKD, per germline. With V trimmed by 10 bases and J by 5 bases, 14 bases remained unmatched. The CDR3 is made up of 15 amino acids. CDR3 region: CATRDSSVIDNEQFF. CDR3 DNA: TGTGCCACCAGGGACAGTAGTGTGATTGACAATGAGCAGTTCTTC.

The gene calls are TRBV2 and TRBJ2-5; 14 nucleotides line up with TRBD2. There are 17 residues in the CDR3. Trimming removed 4 bases from V and 2 bases from J; junction bases left unmatched: 6. Germline assignment: CDR1 SNHLY and CDR2 FYNNEI. CDR3 in DNA: TGTGCCAGCAGTGGTCGACTAGCGGGAGGGAGACAAGAGACCCAGTACTTC. Translating it yields CASSGRLAGGRQETQYF.

This chain uses TRBV20-1 with TRBJ1-2; TRBD1 is a possible D gene (6 bases). The length of the CDR3 is 15 residues. The germline gives CDR1 DFQATT, CDR2 SNEGSKA (reference sequence). Trimming removed 5 bases at V and 4 bases at J, with 20 bases between. CDR3 residues: CSAPPGGAQIYGYTF. CDR3 DNA sequence: TGCAGTGCTCCTCCGGGGGGGGCGCAGATCTATGGCTACACCTTC.

Only a few counts were recorded for this clonotype. The chain combines TRBV27 with TRBJ1-2; D is undetermined. Germline V gene sequence: CDR1 MNHEY, CDR2 SMNVEV (reference sequence). Trimming cost V 5 bases and J 4 bases, with 11 bases left between them. This CDR3 region has 13 residues. The CDR3 spells CASSVSRGYGYTF. CDR3 DNA sequence: TGTGCCAGCAGTGTAAGTCGGGGCTATGGCTACACCTTC.

This clonotype was counted between two and nine times. This rearrangement joins TRBV27 to TRBJ2-7, with D unresolved. Germline V lookup: CDR1 MNHEY, CDR2 SMNVEV (reference sequence). The CDR3 is made up of 13 amino acids. Trimming removed 0 bases at V and 5 bases at J, with 8 bases between. CDR3 amino acids: CASSLSITDEQYF. The CDR3 nucleotides are TGTGCCAGCAGTTTATCGATCACAGACGAGCAGTACTTC.

The CDR3 sequence is CASSEERAGGTDTQYF. The CDR3 region has the DNA TGTGCCAGCAGTGAAGAGCGAGCGGGGGGCACAGATACGCAGTATTTT. This chain connects TRBV2 to TRBJ2-3; 8 bases map to TRBD2. The ends lost 1 base at V and 1 base at J; junction bases unmatched: 4. Germline V gene sequence: CDR1 SNHLY, CDR2 FYNNEI. This CDR3 region has 16 residues.

The chain recombines TRBV20-1 with TRBJ2-3; D might be TRBD1 (6 bases). The length of the CDR3 is 12 residues. The V gene lost 8 bases and the J gene lost 2 bases, with 11 bases spanning the gap. Germline V CDR1 and CDR2: DFQATT, SNEGSKA (reference sequence). The CDR3 bases are TGCAGTACACAGGGAAACACAGATACGCAGTATTTT. Translated, it gives CSTQGNTDTQYF.

The V gene is TRBV4-1, the J gene TRBJ2-5; no definite D call. The J call may be wrong; the DNA end is better matched by TRBJ2-7. Germline-derived CDR1 and CDR2 are MGHRA and YSYEKL. The CDR3 has 13 amino acids. Here the CDR3 DNA reads TGCGCCAGCAGCCAAGTTGGGTTGGACGAGCAGTACTTC. This encodes CASSQVGLDEQYF.

This clonotype was counted only a few times. Here the CDR3 DNA reads TGCGCCAGCAGCCACGCCGGGACCTTCTACGAGCAGTACTTC. This translates into CASSHAGTFYEQYF. The chain links TRBV4-1 to TRBJ2-7; D might be TRBD1 or TRBD2, each matching 5 bases. The germline V gene encodes CDR1 MGHRA and CDR2 YSYEKL. The V gene lost 3 bases and the J gene lost 3 bases, with 12 bases spanning the gap. The CDR3 has 14 residues.

V usage is TRBV20-1 and J usage is TRBJ1-5; 8 bases match TRBD1. Per germline, CDR1 DFQATT and CDR2 SNEGSKA (reference sequence). This CDR3 has 13 residues. V shed 5 bases and J 6 bases; nucleotides not matched to a gene: 6. The CDR3 sequence is CSAFQGAGQPQHF. The CDR3 region has the DNA TGCAGTGCTTTCCAGGGGGCTGGTCAGCCCCAGCATTTT.

The chain combines TRBV7-9 with TRBJ1-2, with a weak D call TRBD1 (5 bases). CDR3 length: 16 amino acids. Deletions cut 5 bases from V and 6 bases from J, with 22 bases between. In germline, CDR1 is SEHNR, CDR2 FQNEAQ (reference sequence). The CDR3 bases are TGTGCCAGCAGCCTCCTTGGGACTGCCCAAGGAGATGGCTACACCTTC. This sequence encodes CASSLLGTAQGDGYTF.